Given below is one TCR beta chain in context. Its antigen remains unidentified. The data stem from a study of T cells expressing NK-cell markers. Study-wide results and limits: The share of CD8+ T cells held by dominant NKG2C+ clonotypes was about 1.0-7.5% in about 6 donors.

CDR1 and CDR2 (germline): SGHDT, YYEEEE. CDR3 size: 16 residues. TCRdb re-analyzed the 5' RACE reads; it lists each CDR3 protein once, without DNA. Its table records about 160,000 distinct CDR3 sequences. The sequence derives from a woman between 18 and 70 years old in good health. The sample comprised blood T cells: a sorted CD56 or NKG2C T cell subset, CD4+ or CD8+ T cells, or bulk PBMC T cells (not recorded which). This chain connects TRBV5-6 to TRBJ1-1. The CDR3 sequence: CASSLARGRGPAVAFF.